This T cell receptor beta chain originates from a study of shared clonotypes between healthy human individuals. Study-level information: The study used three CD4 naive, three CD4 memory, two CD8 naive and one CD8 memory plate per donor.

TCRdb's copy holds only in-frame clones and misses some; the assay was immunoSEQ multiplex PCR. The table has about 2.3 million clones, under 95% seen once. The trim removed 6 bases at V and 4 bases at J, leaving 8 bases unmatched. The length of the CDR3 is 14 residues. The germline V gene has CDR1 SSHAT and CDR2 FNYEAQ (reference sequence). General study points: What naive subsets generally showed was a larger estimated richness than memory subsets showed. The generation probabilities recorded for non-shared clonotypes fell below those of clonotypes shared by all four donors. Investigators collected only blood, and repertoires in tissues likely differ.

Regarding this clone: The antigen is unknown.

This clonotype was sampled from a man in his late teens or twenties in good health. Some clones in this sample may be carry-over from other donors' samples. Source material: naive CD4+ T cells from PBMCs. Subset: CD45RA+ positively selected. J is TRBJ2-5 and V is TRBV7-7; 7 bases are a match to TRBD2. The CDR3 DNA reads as TGTGCCAGCAGTTCCCAGCGGGACGGAGAGACCCAGTACTTC. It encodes CASSSQRDGETQYF.